Following are 23 T cell receptor beta chains from one sample sequenced in a study of blood T cell repertoires in COVID-19. Sequenced by immunoSEQ multiplex PCR; TCRdb stores in-frame clones only, minus some. The sample has around 71,000 clones, around 83% seen once. Sequencing was done on a sample of peripheral blood. The origin of the receptors is a man aged 25 to 40 with COVID-19, enrolled during active disease.

The chain combines TRBV6-1 with TRBJ2-2, with D perhaps matching TRBD1 (5 bases). The V end was cut by 3 bases, the J end by 6 bases, with 14 bases between. From germline, CDR1 is MNHNS and CDR2 SASEGT. The CDR3 consists of 15 residues. The CDR3 DNA reads as TGTGCCAGCAGTGACGCTAACAGGTTGGCCGGGGAGCTGTTTTTT. This encodes CASSDANRLAGELFF.

To note about this clone: In the same sample, other DNA sequences code for this CDR3. The rearrangement uses TRBV11-2 and TRBJ1-1; D uncertain. This CDR3 is 13 amino acids long. V dropped 5 bases and J dropped 0 bases, with 7 bases sitting between them. The germline V gene encodes CDR1 SGHAT and CDR2 FQNNGV. DNA for the CDR3: TGTGCCAGCAGCCTTGGAGTGAACACTGAAGCTTTCTTT. It is translated as CASSLGVNTEAFF.

On this clone: The same CDR3 arises from other DNA sequences in this sample as well. J is TRBJ2-7 and V is TRBV20-1, with D unclear. Trimming cost V 3 bases and J 3 bases, with 6 bases left between them. There are 11 residues in the CDR3. Germline CDR1 and CDR2: DFQATT and SNEGSKA (reference sequence). For the CDR3, the DNA is TGCAGTGCTAGGGGCAGCTACGAGCAGTACTTC. The encoded protein is CSARGSYEQYF.

The chain combines TRBV30 with TRBJ2-5, with a possible D match to TRBD1 (6 bases). The V gene's germline CDR1 is GTSNPN and CDR2 SVGIG (reference sequence). Trimming took 3 bases from V and 1 from J, leaving 12 bases between them. This CDR3 is built from 14 residues. This CDR3 reads CAWRTGHIQETQYF. The CDR3 bases are TGTGCCTGGAGAACGGGACACATCCAAGAGACCCAGTACTTC.

This sequence joins TRBV6-5 and TRBJ1-1; a possible D gene is TRBD1 (6 bases). CDR1 MNHEY and CDR2 SVGAGI come from the germline V gene. This CDR3 has 14 residues. The V gene lost 5 bases and the J gene lost 5 bases, with 15 bases spanning the gap. CDR3 region: CASSLAQQGTEAFF. For the CDR3, the DNA is TGTGCCAGCAGTCTAGCCCAACAGGGAACTGAAGCTTTCTTT.

The chain employs TRBV3-1 (or the pseudogene TRBV3-2) and TRBJ2-1; 8 positions match TRBD1. Trimming took 7 bases from V and 4 from J; bases not matched to a gene: 9. Germline V gives CDR1 LGHDT, CDR2 YNNKEL (reference sequence). There are 15 residues in the CDR3. The CDR3: CASKVAGGHYNEQFF. The DNA for the CDR3 is TGTGCCAGCAAAGTAGCAGGGGGCCATTACAATGAGCAGTTCTTC.

The chain links TRBV6-2 or TRBV6-3 to TRBJ2-7; 9 bases match TRBD2. Looked up from germline, CDR1 is MNHEY and CDR2 is SVGEGT. The CDR3 sequence is 15 residues long. V lost 5 bases, J lost 4 bases, and 9 bases stayed unmatched. DNA of the CDR3: TGTGCCAGCAGTGTTAGCGGGAGACCCATATACGAGCAGTACTTC. Its translation is CASSVSGRPIYEQYF.

The CDR3 nucleotides read TGCGCCAGCAGGGGGGCCTCACGGGCTGAAGCTTTCTTT. It codes for CASRGASRAEAFF. V usage is TRBV4-1 and J usage is TRBJ1-1; possible D gene TRBD1, 6 bases. The V gene lost 6 bases and the J gene lost 6 bases, with 14 bases spanning the gap. Germline V gives CDR1 MGHRA, CDR2 YSYEKL. The CDR3 length is 13 residues.

The rearrangement uses TRBV27 and TRBJ2-3; D gene uncertain. V was pared by 2 bases and J by 2 bases, with 8 bases between. The CDR3 has 14 amino acids. CDR1 and CDR2 from the germline V gene are MNHEY and SMNVEV (reference sequence). CDR3 coding DNA: TGTGCCAGCAGTTTAGAAGCCCCCACAGATACGCAGTATTTT. It is translated as CASSLEAPTDTQYF.

The CDR3 loop is CASSPRLAGVYNEQFF. The CDR3 DNA reads as TGTGCCAGCAGCCCCAGACTAGCGGGAGTGTACAATGAGCAGTTCTTC. This sequence joins TRBV7-3 and TRBJ2-1, with TRBD2 identical over 12 bases. The V segment lost 5 bases and the J segment 4 bases; nucleotides outside the gene matches: 6. Germline V gene lookup returns CDR1 SGHTA and CDR2 FQGTGA. The CDR3 is 16 residues long.

The CDR3 nucleotides read TGCAGCGGAGGAGCCCTTGAAGCTTTCTTT. Translation: CSGGALEAFF. The genes are TRBV29-1 and TRBJ1-1; D is unclear. Trimming shortened V by 7 bases and J by 7 bases, and 10 bases separated the two germline ends. The CDR3 sequence is 10 residues long. In germline, CDR1 is SQVTM, CDR2 ANQGSEA.

The chain carries TRBV19 and TRBJ1-1; D is unresolved. The germline CDR1 and CDR2 sequences are LNHDA and SQIVND (reference sequence). The V and J ends lost 3 bases and 7 bases respectively, with 15 bases between them. The CDR3 length is 14 residues. The CDR3 is CASSIIGSRVEAFF. CDR3 coding DNA: TGTGCCAGTAGTATCATCGGGTCCCGGGTTGAAGCTTTCTTT.

This sequence joins TRBV27 and TRBJ1-1; 9 nucleotides line up with TRBD1. This CDR3 comprises 15 residues. Trimming took 5 bases from V and 5 from J; bases not matched to a gene: 9. Germline V gives CDR1 MNHEY, CDR2 SMNVEV (reference sequence). CDR3 residues: CASSRGDREGTEAFF. CDR3 coding DNA: TGTGCCAGCAGTAGAGGGGACAGGGAGGGGACTGAAGCTTTCTTT.

This CDR3 is CATSGATGYTGELFF. CDR3 DNA: TGTGCCACCAGTGGCGCCACAGGTTACACCGGGGAGCTGTTTTTT. This sequence joins TRBV24-1 and TRBJ2-2; a weak D match, TRBD1 (5 bases). From germline, CDR1 is KGHDR and CDR2 SFDVKD. Trimming pared 5 bases from V and 3 bases from J, leaving 12 bases between. There are 15 residues in the CDR3.

V is TRBV9 and J is TRBJ2-1; 7 nucleotides agree with TRBD1. Trimming at V came to 5 bases and at J to 0 bases, leaving 8 bases not matched to a gene. Germline values: CDR1 SGDLS, CDR2 YYNGEE. There are 16 residues in the CDR3. Here the CDR3 reads CASSRSGTASYNEQFF. The DNA for the CDR3 is TGTGCCAGCAGTCGCTCCGGGACAGCCTCCTACAATGAGCAGTTCTTC.

The chain carries TRBV5-1 and TRBJ1-2; 8 bases align to TRBD1. V lost 4 bases, J lost 7 bases, and 6 bases stayed unmatched. Germline CDR1 SGHRS, CDR2 YFSETQ. The CDR3 sequence is 13 residues long. The CDR3 sequence: CASSPSGGPGYTF. The CDR3 nucleotides read TGCGCCAGCAGCCCCTCAGGGGGCCCTGGCTACACCTTC.

V and J are TRBV9 and TRBJ2-3; tentative D call: TRBD1 (5 bases). CDR1 is SGDLS, CDR2 YYNGEE, per germline. CDR3 size: 17 residues. V was shortened by 3 bases and J by 0 bases, with 17 bases between the two germline ends. The CDR3 reads CASSGGLHRASTDTQYF. DNA for the CDR3: TGTGCCAGCAGCGGGGGCCTCCATAGGGCTAGCACAGATACGCAGTATTTT.

The genes are TRBV10-3 and TRBJ1-1; 7 bases are shared with TRBD1. This CDR3 is built from 13 residues. The J segment lost 9 bases and the V segment lost 4 bases, leaving 8 bases of the junction unmatched. The V gene's germline CDR1 is ENHRY and CDR2 SYGVKD. As DNA, the CDR3 is TGTGCCATCAGTGTGGCGCGGGACAGCAAAGCTTTCTTT. Protein product: CAISVARDSKAFF.

The genes are TRBV28 and TRBJ1-5, with a weak D call TRBD1 (6 bases). Germline CDR1 is MDHEN and CDR2 is SYDVKM. Deletions cut 2 bases from V and 10 bases from J, with 18 bases between. This CDR3 is built from 15 residues. The CDR3 sequence is CASSLTQGSVGPQHF. DNA of the CDR3: TGTGCCAGCAGTTTAACGCAGGGGTCAGTCGGACCCCAGCATTTT.

This clone was counted a few times. The chain is built from TRBV19 and TRBJ1-3, with D possibly being TRBD1 (5 bases). The CDR3 is made up of 18 amino acids. The V gene's germline CDR1 is LNHDA and CDR2 SQIVND (reference sequence). V was shortened by 6 bases and J by 0 bases, with 21 bases between the two germline ends. The CDR3 loop is CASSPRSRGVVSGNTIYF. The CDR3 DNA sequence: TGTGCCAGTAGCCCGCGTTCCCGGGGGGTAGTCTCTGGAAACACCATATATTTT. Variable domain in full (rest from reference TRBV19 and TRBJ1-3): DGGITQSPKYLFRKEGQNVTLSCEQNLNHDAMYWYRQDPGQGLRLIYYSQIVNDFQKGDIAEGYSVSREKKESFPLTVTSAQKNPTAFYLCASSPRSRGVVSGNTIYFGEGSWLTVV.

The gene calls are TRBV6-5 and TRBJ1-5; 10 nucleotides agree with TRBD1. Germline V gene lookup returns CDR1 MNHEY and CDR2 SVGAGI. V was pared by 4 bases and J by 5 bases, with 2 bases of the junction left unmatched. The CDR3 spans 14 residues. The CDR3 nucleotides read TGTGCCAGCAGTTTCGACAGGGGGCATCAGCCCCAGCATTTT. Protein sequence: CASSFDRGHQPQHF.

V and J are TRBV11-2 and TRBJ2-5, with 12 bases identical to TRBD2. This CDR3 region has 17 residues. V lost 5 bases and J lost 5; bases outside the gene matches: 12. The germline V gene has CDR1 SGHAT and CDR2 FQNNGV. The CDR3 DNA reads TGTGCCAGCAGCAAAACTCTAGCGGGAGGGCCCGGGGAGACCCAGTACTTC. Translating gives CASSKTLAGGPGETQYF.

This clone was seen a single time. J is TRBJ2-3 and V is TRBV2; 7 bases agree with TRBD2. Looked up from germline, CDR1 is SNHLY and CDR2 is FYNNEI. The CDR3 extends over 15 amino acids. J gave up 5 bases and V 6 bases, and 11 bases lay outside the gene matches. The CDR3 DNA reads as TGTGCCAGCAGGCGGGGGACCCAGGTAGTAGATACGCAGTATTTT. Its protein is CASRRGTQVVDTQYF.